The source of this T cell receptor (beta chain) is a study of blood T cell repertoires in COVID-19. The method was immunoSEQ multiplex PCR; TCRdb's version includes in-frame clones alone and lacks a portion of them. The sample lists about 75,000 clones, roughly 90% occurring once. The CDR3 consists of 14 residues. V dropped 4 bases and J dropped 3 bases, with 13 bases sitting between them. CDR1 is SGHKS and CDR2 is YYEKEE in the germline V gene (reference sequence). This clonotype was obtained from a man older than 75 with COVID-19, enrolled during active disease. Sequencing was carried out using peripheral blood. This chain connects TRBV5-5 to TRBJ1-1; TRBD1 might be the D (5 bases). CDR3 loop: CASSGVWGDTEAFF. The CDR3 DNA follows: TGTGCCAGCAGCGGTGTGTGGGGGGACACTGAAGCTTTCTTT.